This TCR beta chain was recorded in a study of T cells in Graves' hyperthyroidism and ophthalmopathy. The source material, RNA transcripts, was used to amplify TCR beta CDR3 regions. Initially, a first-round RT-PCR of the TCR CDR3 employed the HTBI primer set. MiXCR, applied by TCRdb to the multiplex PCR reads, yields one record per CDR3 protein. This sample has 690,000 or so distinct CDR3 sequences, with about 17% found just once. Findings and caveats of the study: Within blood appeared most thyroid clonotypes that had expanded above 0.001.

Germline lookup yields CDR1 LGHDT and CDR2 YNNKEL (reference sequence). V lost 0 bases and J 6 bases, leaving 12 bases between the germline ends. The CDR3 has 14 residues. Concerning this clonotype itself: Its antigen is still unknown.

Sequenced: blood. The rearrangement uses TRBV3-1 and TRBJ2-7; no clear D gene. This TCR derives from a woman between 50 and 59 years old with Graves' hyperthyroidism that later progressed to Graves' ophthalmopathy. The CDR3 sequence is CASSQEQRRGEQYF. The DNA of the CDR3 is TGTGCCAGCAGCCAAGAGCAGCGCCGAGGCGAGCAGTACTTC.